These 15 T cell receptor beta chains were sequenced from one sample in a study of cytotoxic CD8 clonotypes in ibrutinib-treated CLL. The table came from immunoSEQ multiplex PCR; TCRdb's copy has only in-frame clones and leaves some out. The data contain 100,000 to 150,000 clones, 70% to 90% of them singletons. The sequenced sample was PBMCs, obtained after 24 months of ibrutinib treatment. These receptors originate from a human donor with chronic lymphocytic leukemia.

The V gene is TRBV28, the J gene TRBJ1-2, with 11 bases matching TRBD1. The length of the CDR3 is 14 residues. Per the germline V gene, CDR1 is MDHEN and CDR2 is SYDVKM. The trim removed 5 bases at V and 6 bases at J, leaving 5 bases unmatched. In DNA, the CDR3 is TGTGCCAGCAGTCCAGGACAGGGGGCCGATGGCTACACCTTC. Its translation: CASSPGQGADGYTF.

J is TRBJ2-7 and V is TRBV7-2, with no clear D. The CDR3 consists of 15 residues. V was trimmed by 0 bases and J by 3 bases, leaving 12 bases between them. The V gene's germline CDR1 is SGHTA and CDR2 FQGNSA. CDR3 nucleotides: TGTGCCAGCAGCTTAGCGGGGAAGTCGGGCTACGAGCAGTACTTC. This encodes CASSLAGKSGYEQYF.

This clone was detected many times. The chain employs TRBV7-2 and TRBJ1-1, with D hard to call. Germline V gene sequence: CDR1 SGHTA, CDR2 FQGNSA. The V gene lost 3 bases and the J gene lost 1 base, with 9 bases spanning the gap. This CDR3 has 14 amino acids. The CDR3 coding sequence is TGTGCCAGCAGCTTGATGGGCCAGAACACTGAAGCTTTCTTT. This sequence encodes CASSLMGQNTEAFF.

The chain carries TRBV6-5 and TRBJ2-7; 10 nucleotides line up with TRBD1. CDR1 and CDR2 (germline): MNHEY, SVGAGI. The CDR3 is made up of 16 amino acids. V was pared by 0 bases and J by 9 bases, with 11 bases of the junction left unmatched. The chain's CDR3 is CASSYSGDDRGRRQYF. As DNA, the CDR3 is TGTGCCAGCAGTTACTCGGGAGATGACAGGGGGCGCAGGCAGTACTTC.

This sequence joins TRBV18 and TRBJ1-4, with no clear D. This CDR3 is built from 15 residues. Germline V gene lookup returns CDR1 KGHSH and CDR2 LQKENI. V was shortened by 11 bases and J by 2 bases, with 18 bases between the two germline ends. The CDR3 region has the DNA TGTGCCCTTCCTTACCGGGTGTTGACTAATGAAAAACTGTTTTTT. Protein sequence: CALPYRVLTNEKLFF. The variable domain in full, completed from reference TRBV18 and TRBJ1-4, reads NAGVMQNPRHLVRRRGQEARLRCSPMKGHSHVYWYRQLPEEGLKFMVYLQKENIIDESGMPKERFSAEFPKEGPSILRIQQVVRGDSAAYFCALPYRVLTNEKLFFGSGTQLSVL.

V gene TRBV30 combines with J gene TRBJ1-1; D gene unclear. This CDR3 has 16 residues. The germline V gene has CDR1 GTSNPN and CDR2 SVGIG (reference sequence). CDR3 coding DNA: TGTGCTTTCCTCGGGCCGTTGTACAATGATGACACTGAAGCTTTCTTT. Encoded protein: CAFLGPLYNDDTEAFF. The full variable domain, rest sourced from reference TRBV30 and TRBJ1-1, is SQTIHQWPATLVQPVGSPLSLECTVEGTSNPNLYWYRQAAGRGLQLLFYSVGIGQISSEVPQNLSASRPQDRQFILSSKKLLLSDSGFYLCAFLGPLYNDDTEAFFGQGTRLTVV.

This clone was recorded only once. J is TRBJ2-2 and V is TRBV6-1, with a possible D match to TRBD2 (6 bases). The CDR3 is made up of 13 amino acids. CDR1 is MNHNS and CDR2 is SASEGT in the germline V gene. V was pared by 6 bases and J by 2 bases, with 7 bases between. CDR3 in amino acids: CASRAGNTGELFF. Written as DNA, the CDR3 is TGTGCCAGCAGGGCGGGAAACACCGGGGAGCTGTTTTTT.

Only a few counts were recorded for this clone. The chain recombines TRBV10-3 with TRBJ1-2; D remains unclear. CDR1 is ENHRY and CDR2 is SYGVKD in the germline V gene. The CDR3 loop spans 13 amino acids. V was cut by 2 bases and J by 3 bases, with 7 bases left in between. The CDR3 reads CAISEEEHYGYTF. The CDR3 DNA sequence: TGTGCCATCAGTGAGGAGGAGCACTATGGCTACACCTTC.

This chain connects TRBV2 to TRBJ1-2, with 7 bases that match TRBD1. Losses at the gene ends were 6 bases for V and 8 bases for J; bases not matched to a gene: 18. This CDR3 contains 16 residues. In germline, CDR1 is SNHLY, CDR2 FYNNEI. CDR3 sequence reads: CASSVSRREGAGGYTF. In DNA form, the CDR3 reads TGTGCCAGCAGCGTTTCACGCCGCGAGGGGGCTGGCGGCTACACCTTC.

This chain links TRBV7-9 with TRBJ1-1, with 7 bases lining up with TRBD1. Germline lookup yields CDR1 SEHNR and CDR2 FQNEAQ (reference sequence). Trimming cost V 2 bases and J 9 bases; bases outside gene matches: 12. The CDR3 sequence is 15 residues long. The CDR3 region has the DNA TGTGCCAGCAGCTTAATCACAGGGACAGAAAGACAAGCTTTCTTT. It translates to CASSLITGTERQAFF.

CDR3 DNA sequence: TGTGCCAGCAGTGCAGCCGGGACAGGGGGCTACGAGCAGTACTTC. Protein sequence: CASSAAGTGGYEQYF. The rearrangement uses TRBV6-1 and TRBJ2-7, with 11 bases lining up with TRBD1. CDR1 MNHNS and CDR2 SASEGT come from the germline V gene. V lost 4 bases to trimming and J lost 3 bases; unmatched junction nucleotides: 5. CDR3 length equals 15 residues.

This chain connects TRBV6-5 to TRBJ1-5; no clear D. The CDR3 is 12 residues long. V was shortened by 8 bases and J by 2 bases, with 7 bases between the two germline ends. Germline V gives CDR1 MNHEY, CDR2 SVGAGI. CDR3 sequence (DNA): TGTGCCAGCGGGAAGGGCAATCAGCCCCAGCATTTT. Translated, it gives CASGKGNQPQHF.

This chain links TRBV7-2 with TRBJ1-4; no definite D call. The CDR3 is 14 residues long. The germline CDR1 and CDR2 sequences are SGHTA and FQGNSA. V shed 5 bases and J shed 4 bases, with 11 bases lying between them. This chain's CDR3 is CASSPNGLNEKLFF. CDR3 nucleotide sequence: TGTGCCAGCAGCCCTAATGGTCTTAATGAAAAACTGTTTTTT.

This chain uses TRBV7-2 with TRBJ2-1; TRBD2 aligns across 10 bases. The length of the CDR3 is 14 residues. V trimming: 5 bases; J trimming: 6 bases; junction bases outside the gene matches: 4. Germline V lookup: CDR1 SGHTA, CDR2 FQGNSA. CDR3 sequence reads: CASSPGLARNEQFF. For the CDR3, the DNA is TGTGCCAGCAGCCCGGGACTAGCGCGCAATGAGCAGTTCTTC.

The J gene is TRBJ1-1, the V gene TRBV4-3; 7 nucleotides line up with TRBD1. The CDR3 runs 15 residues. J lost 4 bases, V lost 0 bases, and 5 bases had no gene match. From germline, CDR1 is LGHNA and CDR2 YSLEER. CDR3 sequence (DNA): TGCGCCAGCAGCCAAGATATAAACAGGGGCACTGAAGCTTTCTTT. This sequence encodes CASSQDINRGTEAFF.